This section outlines one T cell receptor beta chain sequence together with its context. The data belong to a study of blood T cell repertoires in COVID-19. With 5 bases removed from V and 3 bases from J, the gap between germline ends came to 18 bases. The CDR3 is 15 amino acids. CDR1 SGHNT and CDR2 YYREEE come from the germline V gene (reference sequence). Method: immunoSEQ multiplex PCR; TCRdb's copy keeps in-frame clones and lacks some. Here the sample spans around 57,000 clones, around 85% being singletons. This chain connects TRBV5-4 to TRBJ2-7; possibly TRBD2 for D (7 bases). The clonotype was recovered from a woman aged 70 to 79 with acute or convalescent COVID-19. Source material: peripheral blood. The CDR3 nucleotides are TGTGCCAGCAGTTCGGATCGGGGGGCCGGCTACGAGCAGTACTTC. Translating it yields CASSSDRGAGYEQYF.